Presented here are 8 T cell receptor beta chains from one specimen sequenced in a study of cytomegalovirus exposure and HLA in healthy donors. Assay: immunoSEQ multiplex PCR; the TCRdb copy retains only in-frame clones and omits some. The sample has 150,000 to 200,000 clones, roughly 89% seen once. The source material was PBMCs. These receptors were obtained from a man aged 18 to 29 in good health and CMV-seropositive.

This clone was seen more than once but under ten times. V is TRBV19 and J is TRBJ2-3, with TRBD1 matching over 10 bases. The J segment lost 0 bases and the V segment lost 10 bases, leaving 7 bases of the junction unmatched. From germline, CDR1 is LNHDA and CDR2 SQIVND (reference sequence). The CDR3 consists of 15 residues. CDR3 residues: CATRDRGLSTDTQYF. The CDR3 DNA sequence: TGTGCCACCAGGGACAGGGGCCTTAGCACAGATACGCAGTATTTT.

V is TRBV5-1 and J is TRBJ1-1, with 9 bases aligning to TRBD1. The J segment lost 5 bases and the V segment lost 2 bases, leaving 7 bases of the junction unmatched. CDR3 length: 15 residues. In germline, CDR1 is SGHRS, CDR2 YFSETQ. Here the CDR3 DNA reads TGCGCCAGCAGCTTAGGGGACAGGGACTATACTGAAGCTTTCTTT. This codes for CASSLGDRDYTEAFF.

The rearrangement links TRBV18 to TRBJ2-5, with a possible D match to TRBD1 (7 bases). The CDR3 contains 15 residues. Between the trimmed V and J ends, which lost 2 bases and 1 base, there was a span of 11 bases. Germline CDR1 and CDR2: KGHSH and LQKENI. The CDR3 loop is CASSPGGTAQETQYF. The CDR3, as DNA: TGTGCCAGCTCACCAGGAGGGACAGCCCAAGAGACCCAGTACTTC.

This sequence joins TRBV6-4 and TRBJ2-3; D may be TRBD1 (6 bases). This CDR3 is 14 amino acids long. Germline V gives CDR1 MRHNA, CDR2 SNTAGT. V was cut by 6 bases and J by 0 bases, with 10 bases left in between. CDR3 amino acids: CASRAGASTDTQYF. The CDR3 DNA follows: TGTGCCAGCAGGGCAGGGGCCAGCACAGATACGCAGTATTTT.

The J gene is TRBJ2-3, the V gene TRBV6-6; a possible D gene is TRBD2 (7 bases). V gave up 6 bases and J gave up 5 bases, with 12 bases separating them. This CDR3 comprises 13 residues. Germline V CDR1 and CDR2: MNHNY, SVGAGI (reference sequence). CDR3 sequence: CASSSAGQDTQYF. The CDR3 DNA is TGTGCCAGCAGCTCAGCGGGACAAGATACGCAGTATTTT.

In its sample, this clone was seen once. This chain links TRBV27 with TRBJ2-1; 10 positions match TRBD2. Trimming at V came to 4 bases and at J to 9 bases, leaving 12 bases not matched to a gene. The CDR3 has 16 amino acids. Germline CDR1 MNHEY, CDR2 SMNVEV (reference sequence). This CDR3 reads CASSSTLAGVGGEQFF. CDR3 bases: TGTGCCAGCAGTTCGACCCTAGCGGGAGTGGGGGGTGAGCAGTTCTTC.

A single count supports this clone. The J gene is TRBJ1-3, the V gene TRBV4-1, with D hard to call. The ends were cut back, 1 base at V and 5 bases at J, with 15 bases in the middle. Germline V gene sequence: CDR1 MGHRA, CDR2 YSYEKL. This CDR3 is 16 amino acids long. CDR3 nucleotides: TGCGCCAGCAGCCAAGTTCCAGAGGTACTACGAAACACCATATATTTT. This encodes CASSQVPEVLRNTIYF.

This rearrangement joins TRBV4-1 to TRBJ1-3; D is uncertain. Per the germline V gene, CDR1 is MGHRA and CDR2 is YSYEKL. Trimming took 0 bases from V and 1 from J, leaving 7 bases between them. The CDR3 runs to 15 residues. The CDR3 DNA follows: TGCGCCAGCAGCCAAGAGAACAAATCTGGAAACACCATATATTTT. Translating gives CASSQENKSGNTIYF.